The present T cell receptor (beta chain) was sequenced within a study of blood T cell repertoires in COVID-19. As for the study in general: The United States, Italy and Spain were the sources of the acute and convalescent COVID-19 samples. PBMCs, B-cell-depleted T cells, or T cells provided the cDNA or gDNA that made up the material.

Followed over time, Seattle patients had been enrolled while infection was active. Original methodology: Estimation of nucleated cell counts was performed using reference gene primer amplification. Using immunoSEQ multiplex PCR, the repertoire was profiled, and TCRdb retains in-frame clones only, with some absent. V, J and clone size are those of that table, while D and trimming were read from the DNA. The sample includes 68,000 or so clones, roughly 91% of them seen just once. The sample comprised peripheral blood. The TCR was taken from a man aged 50 to 59 with COVID-19, enrolled during active disease.

The CDR3 is CASNRKGIQPQHF. In DNA, the CDR3 is TGTGCCAGTAACAGGAAGGGGATTCAGCCCCAGCATTTT. J is TRBJ1-5 and V is TRBV19; tentatively, D is TRBD1 (5 bases). Trimming shortened V by 7 bases and J by 6 bases, and 13 bases separated the two germline ends. From germline, CDR1 is LNHDA and CDR2 SQIVND (reference sequence). This CDR3 is built from 13 residues.